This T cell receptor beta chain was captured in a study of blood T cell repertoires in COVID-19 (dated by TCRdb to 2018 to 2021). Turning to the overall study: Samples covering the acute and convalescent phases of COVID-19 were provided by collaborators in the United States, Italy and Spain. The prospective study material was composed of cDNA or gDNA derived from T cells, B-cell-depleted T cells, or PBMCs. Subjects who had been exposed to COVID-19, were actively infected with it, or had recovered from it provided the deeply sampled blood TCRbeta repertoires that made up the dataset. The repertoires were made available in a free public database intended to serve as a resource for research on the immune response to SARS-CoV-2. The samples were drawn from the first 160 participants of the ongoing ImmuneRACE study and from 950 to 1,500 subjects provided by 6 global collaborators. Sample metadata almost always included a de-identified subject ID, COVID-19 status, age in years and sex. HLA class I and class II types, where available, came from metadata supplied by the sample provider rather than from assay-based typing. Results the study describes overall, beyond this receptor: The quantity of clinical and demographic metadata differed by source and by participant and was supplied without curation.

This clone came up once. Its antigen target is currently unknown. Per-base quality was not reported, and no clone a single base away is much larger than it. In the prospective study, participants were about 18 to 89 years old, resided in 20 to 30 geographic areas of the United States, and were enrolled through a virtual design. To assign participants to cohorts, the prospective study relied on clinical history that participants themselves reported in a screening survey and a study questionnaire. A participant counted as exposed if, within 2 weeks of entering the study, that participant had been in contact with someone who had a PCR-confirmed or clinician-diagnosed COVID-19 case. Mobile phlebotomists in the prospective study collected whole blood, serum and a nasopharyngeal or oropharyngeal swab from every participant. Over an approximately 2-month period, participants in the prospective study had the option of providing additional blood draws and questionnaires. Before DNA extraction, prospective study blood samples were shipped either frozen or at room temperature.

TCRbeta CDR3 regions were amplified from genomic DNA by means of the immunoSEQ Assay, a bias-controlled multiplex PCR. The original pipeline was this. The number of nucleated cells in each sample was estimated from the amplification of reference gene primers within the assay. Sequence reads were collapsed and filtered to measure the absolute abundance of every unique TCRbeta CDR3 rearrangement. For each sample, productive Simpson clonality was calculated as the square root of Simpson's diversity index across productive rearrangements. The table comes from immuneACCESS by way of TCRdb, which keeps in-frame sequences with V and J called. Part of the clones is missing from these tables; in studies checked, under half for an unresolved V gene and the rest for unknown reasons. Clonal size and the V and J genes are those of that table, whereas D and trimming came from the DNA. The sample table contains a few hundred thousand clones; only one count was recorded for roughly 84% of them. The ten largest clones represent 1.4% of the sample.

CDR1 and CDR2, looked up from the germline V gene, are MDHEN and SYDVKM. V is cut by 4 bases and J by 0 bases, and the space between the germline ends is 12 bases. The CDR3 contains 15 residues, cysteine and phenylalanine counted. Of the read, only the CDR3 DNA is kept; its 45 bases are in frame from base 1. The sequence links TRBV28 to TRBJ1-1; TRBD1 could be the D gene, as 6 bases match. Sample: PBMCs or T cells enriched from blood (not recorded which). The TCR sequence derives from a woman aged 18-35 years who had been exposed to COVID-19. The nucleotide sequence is TGTGCCAGCAGTTGGGGCGACAGGATGAACACTGAAGCTTTCTTT. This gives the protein CASSWGDRMNTEAFF.